A single sample is the source of the 27 T cell receptor beta chains below, sequenced in a study of cytomegalovirus exposure and HLA in healthy donors. It was with 60 Vbeta and 13 Jbeta primers that the PCR ran. Clones were read by immunoSEQ multiplex PCR, and TCRdb kept only the in-frame ones, dropping some. The sample lists fewer than 150,000 clones; around 74% were seen once. Sequencing was performed on PBMCs. Receptors were obtained from a man aged 60 to 75 in good health and CMV-seropositive.

The rearrangement joins TRBV27 to TRBJ2-7, with D possibly TRBD2 on 6 matching bases. The CDR3 is 12 residues long. The V end was cut by 8 bases, the J end by 7 bases, with 15 bases between. The germline CDR1 and CDR2 sequences are MNHEY and SMNVEV (reference sequence). CDR3 residues: CASGGTAFEQYF. DNA for the CDR3: TGTGCCAGCGGGGGGACGGCTTTTGAGCAGTACTTC.

The gene calls are TRBV6-1 and TRBJ2-7; D is ambiguous. From germline, CDR1 is MNHNS and CDR2 SASEGT. Trimming shortened V by 1 base and J by 2 bases, and 9 bases separated the two germline ends. The length of the CDR3 is 14 residues. CDR3 nucleotides: TGTGCCAGCAGTGAAGTCCGAGACACCTACGAGCAGTACTTC. Protein sequence: CASSEVRDTYEQYF.

The V call is TRBV9, the J call TRBJ1-4; no clear D gene. The CDR3 runs 11 residues. Trimming removed 4 bases at V and 8 bases at J, with 6 bases between. Germline assignment: CDR1 SGDLS and CDR2 YYNGEE. Here the CDR3 DNA reads TGTGCCAGCAGCCCCGGGGAAAAACTGTTTTTT. It yields the protein CASSPGEKLFF.

V and J are TRBV2 and TRBJ1-5; D may be TRBD1 (5 bases). Looked up from germline, CDR1 is SNHLY and CDR2 is FYNNEI. With 6 bases removed from V and 4 bases from J, the gap between germline ends came to 13 bases. This CDR3 is built from 14 residues. This chain's CDR3 is CASRISGGNQPQHF. DNA of the CDR3: TGTGCCAGCAGAATTTCTGGGGGGAATCAGCCCCAGCATTTT.

The V gene is TRBV4-2, the J gene TRBJ2-3, with 12 bases identical to TRBD2. Trimming at V came to 1 base and at J to 1 base, leaving 9 bases not matched to a gene. The CDR3 runs 19 residues. Per germline, CDR1 LGHNA and CDR2 YNFKEQ. The CDR3 nucleotides are TGTGCCAGCAGCCAAGTAGGCCTAGCGGGGGGGGGACGCACAGATACGCAGTATTTT. Translated, it gives CASSQVGLAGGGRTDTQYF.

The CDR3 spells CASSSPQDEQYF. CDR3 in DNA: TGTGCCAGCAGTTCCCCTCAGGACGAGCAGTACTTC. The gene calls are TRBV28 and TRBJ2-7; D uncertain. This CDR3 region has 12 residues. Germline loops: CDR1 MDHEN, CDR2 SYDVKM. Trimming left V 4 bases short and J 5 bases short, with 9 bases between.

The CDR3 sequence is CASSPRQGINTEAFF. CDR3 DNA sequence: TGTGCCAGCAGCCCCAGACAGGGGATTAACACTGAAGCTTTCTTT. V gene TRBV7-2 combines with J gene TRBJ1-1, with 8 bases matching TRBD1. Trimming took 5 bases from V and 2 from J; bases not matched to a gene: 7. This CDR3 contains 15 residues. Germline V gives CDR1 SGHTA, CDR2 FQGNSA.

V usage is TRBV7-3 and J usage is TRBJ2-2, with D possibly TRBD1 on 5 matching bases. The CDR3 loop spans 17 amino acids. Deletions cut 1 base from V and 0 bases from J, with 12 bases between. In germline, CDR1 is SGHTA, CDR2 FQGTGA. CDR3 loop: CASSLMAGYSNTGELFF. In nucleotides, the CDR3 is TGTGCCAGCAGCTTAATGGCAGGGTACTCGAACACCGGGGAGCTGTTTTTT.

The CDR3: CSVAGFSYEQYF. The CDR3 region has the DNA TGCAGCGTGGCCGGGTTTTCCTACGAGCAGTACTTC. V gene TRBV29-1 combines with J gene TRBJ2-7; D gene uncertain. The CDR3 covers 12 residues. Trimming cost V 6 bases and J 1 base, with 10 bases left between them. Germline V lookup: CDR1 SQVTM, CDR2 ANQGSEA.

This clone was detected a few times. The rearrangement joins TRBV30 to TRBJ2-1; D gene unclear. The CDR3 is 12 residues long. Trimming shortened V by 3 bases and J by 3 bases, and 6 bases separated the two germline ends. The germline V gene has CDR1 GTSNPN and CDR2 SVGIG (reference sequence). The CDR3 nucleotides read TGTGCCTGGAGGCGTCTCTACAATGAGCAGTTCTTC. This sequence encodes CAWRRLYNEQFF.

This chain links TRBV7-6 with TRBJ1-1; 9 bases align to TRBD1. The CDR3 extends over 15 amino acids. Germline V gene data show CDR1 as SGHVS and CDR2 as FNYEAQ. Trimming cost V 5 bases and J 1 base; bases outside gene matches: 5. CDR3 amino acids: CASSPLTGGNTEAFF. CDR3 DNA: TGTGCCAGCAGCCCCTTGACAGGGGGGAACACTGAAGCTTTCTTT.

The chain recombines TRBV7-6 with TRBJ1-1, with TRBD1 matching 7 bases. Per germline, CDR1 SGHVS and CDR2 FNYEAQ. The V and J ends lost 4 bases and 2 bases, in that order; junction bases with no gene match: 4. The CDR3 loop spans 14 amino acids. The chain's CDR3 is CASSSGQLNTEAFF. CDR3 nucleotide sequence: TGTGCCAGCAGCTCGGGACAGTTAAACACTGAAGCTTTCTTT.

The chain carries TRBV10-2 and TRBJ1-1, with 10 positions matching TRBD1. Germline V gene lookup returns CDR1 WSHSY and CDR2 SAAADI. CDR3 length: 14 residues. V shed 2 bases, J shed 11 bases, and the junction held 8 bases outside the gene matches. The CDR3 is CASSEPTGGFGAFF. In DNA form, the CDR3 reads TGCGCCAGCAGTGAGCCGACAGGGGGCTTTGGGGCTTTCTTT.

The chain links TRBV5-1 to TRBJ2-1, with 8 bases matching TRBD1. J lost 1 base, V lost 5 bases, and 5 bases had no gene match. CDR1 and CDR2 from the germline V gene are SGHRS and YFSETQ. CDR3 size: 15 residues. The CDR3 bases are TGCGCCAGCAGGACGGGACAGGAGTCCTACAATGAGCAGTTCTTC. It is translated as CASRTGQESYNEQFF.

The chain combines TRBV28 with TRBJ1-6; possibly TRBD1 for D (5 bases). Germline V gene data show CDR1 as MDHEN and CDR2 as SYDVKM. CDR3 length: 14 residues. The V gene lost 3 bases and the J gene lost 10 bases, with 13 bases spanning the gap. The CDR3 DNA reads TGTGCCAGCAGTTTGAACAAGCGGGGCTCACCCCTCCACTTT. Translated: CASSLNKRGSPLHF.

The chain recombines TRBV19 with TRBJ1-5, with TRBD1 as a possible D gene (6 bases). V was clipped by 5 bases and J by 5 bases, with 16 bases between them. The germline V gene encodes CDR1 LNHDA and CDR2 SQIVND (reference sequence). CDR3 length equals 15 residues. This CDR3 reads CASSPTLGAHQPQHF. CDR3 sequence (DNA): TGTGCCAGTAGTCCGACCCTGGGGGCGCATCAGCCCCAGCATTTT.

This rearrangement joins TRBV5-1 to TRBJ2-2, with TRBD1 identical over 7 bases. Germline trimming cut 7 bases from V and 6 bases from J; bases unmatched to any gene: 12. CDR3 length equals 15 residues. The germline gives CDR1 SGHRS, CDR2 YFSETQ. DNA for the CDR3: TGCGCCAGCCGACGACAGGGTCCTTTGCCCGGGGAGCTGTTTTTT. Translated: CASRRQGPLPGELFF.

The V call is TRBV6-1, the J call TRBJ1-1; D gene unclear. This CDR3 spans 15 amino acids. The germline gives CDR1 MNHNS, CDR2 SASEGT. Trimming took 7 bases from V and 0 from J, leaving 15 bases between them. CDR3 in amino acids: CASNNRFGMNTEAFF. CDR3 nucleotide sequence: TGTGCCAGCAATAACAGATTTGGAATGAACACTGAAGCTTTCTTT.

This chain joins TRBV27 and TRBJ2-5, with TRBD1 as a possible D gene (6 bases). The CDR3 has 13 amino acids. The V gene's germline CDR1 is MNHEY and CDR2 SMNVEV (reference sequence). Deletions cut 9 bases from V and 4 bases from J, with 15 bases between. As DNA, the CDR3 is TGTGCCAGTAAAACTCTGGACAGAGAGACCCAGTACTTC. Protein sequence: CASKTLDRETQYF.

The V and J genes are TRBV9 and TRBJ1-2, with a weak D call TRBD1 (6 bases). V was trimmed by 0 bases and J by 0 bases, leaving 9 bases between them. Germline CDR1 SGDLS, CDR2 YYNGEE. CDR3 length equals 15 residues. CDR3 amino acids: CASSVGPGANYGYTF. In DNA form, the CDR3 reads TGTGCCAGCAGCGTAGGGCCAGGGGCTAACTATGGCTACACCTTC.

The J gene is TRBJ2-5, the V gene TRBV6-1, with a weak D call TRBD2 (6 bases). The assigned J gene may be wrong: the sequence end matches TRBJ2-7 better. Germline CDR1 is MNHNS and CDR2 is SASEGT. This CDR3 is 14 amino acids long. The CDR3, as DNA: TGTGCCAGCAGTCCCATCCGGCGGGGCTACGAGCAGTACTTC. Its translation is CASSPIRRGYEQYF.

The V and J genes are TRBV7-9 and TRBJ1-4, with D maybe TRBD1 (6 bases). CDR1 is SEHNR, CDR2 FQNEAQ, per germline (reference sequence). V lost 6 bases to trimming and J lost 3 bases, with 14 bases between them. The CDR3 runs 15 residues. The CDR3 is CASSYKGEPNEKLFF. CDR3 DNA sequence: TGTGCCAGCAGTTACAAGGGGGAGCCTAATGAAAAACTGTTTTTT. Full variable domain (rest looked up from reference TRBV7-9 and TRBJ1-4): DTGVSQNPRHKITKRGQNVTFRCDPISEHNRLYWYRQTLGQGPEFLTYFQNEAQLEKSRLLSDRFSAERPKGSFSTLEIQRTEQGDSAMYLCASSYKGEPNEKLFFGSGTQLSVL.

The chain carries TRBV2 and TRBJ1-5; D possibly corresponds to TRBD1 (5 bases). V was cut by 2 bases and J by 4 bases, with 9 bases left in between. The CDR3 spans 14 residues. Germline CDR1 SNHLY, CDR2 FYNNEI. As DNA, the CDR3 is TGTGCCAGCAGTGAACAGGGACTGAATCAGCCCCAGCATTTT. It is translated as CASSEQGLNQPQHF.

The chain carries TRBV18 and TRBJ1-2, with no clear D. The V end lost 0 bases, the J end lost 2 bases, and 10 bases lay between the germline ends. The CDR3 spans 15 residues. Per germline, CDR1 KGHSH and CDR2 LQKENI. CDR3 sequence (DNA): TGTGCCAGCTCACCACCGGGGAGTCAGAACTATGGCTACACCTTC. Protein product: CASSPPGSQNYGYTF.

The chain recombines TRBV29-1 with TRBJ2-5, with 9 bases aligning to TRBD1. The CDR3 has 14 amino acids. V lost 7 bases to trimming and J lost 1 base; unmatched junction nucleotides: 7. Germline V gives CDR1 SQVTM, CDR2 ANQGSEA. The CDR3 DNA is TGCAGCGGTTACAGGGGGCTGGTCCAAGAGACCCAGTACTTC. Residues: CSGYRGLVQETQYF.

The V call is TRBV7-9, the J call TRBJ2-1; 7 positions agree with TRBD2. Germline CDR1 reads SEHNR; CDR2 reads FQNEAQ (reference sequence). The CDR3 spans 12 residues. V shed 5 bases and J 15 bases; nucleotides not matched to a gene: 10. The CDR3 loop is CASSLGGIVSFF. In DNA form, the CDR3 reads TGTGCCAGCAGCCTCGGGGGGATAGTGTCGTTCTTC. The entire variable domain, with the rest obtained from reference TRBV7-9 and TRBJ2-1, is as follows: DTGVSQNPRHKITKRGQNVTFRCDPISEHNRLYWYRQTLGQGPEFLTYFQNEAQLEKSRLLSDRFSAERPKGSFSTLEIQRTEQGDSAMYLCASSLGGIVSFFGPGTRLTVL.

The chain recombines TRBV7-9 with TRBJ2-1; D gene unclear. Deletions cut 1 base from V and 6 bases from J, with 7 bases between. This CDR3 region has 13 residues. Germline CDR1 and CDR2: SEHNR and FQNEAQ (reference sequence). The CDR3 sequence is CASSLGTTNEQFF. CDR3 DNA: TGTGCCAGCAGCTTAGGAACTACCAATGAGCAGTTCTTC.